This TCR beta chain was sequenced in a study of blood T cell repertoires in COVID-19. Study background: Sites across the United States, Italy and Spain contributed samples from acute and convalescent COVID-19.

Germline values: CDR1 SGHTS, CDR2 YDEGEE. The V end was cut by 4 bases, the J end by 3 bases, with 14 bases between. The CDR3 totals 15 residues. Seattle's cohort entered during active infection and was followed longitudinally. As handled by the study authors: Estimation of nucleated cell counts was performed using reference gene primer amplification. Measured with immunoSEQ multiplex PCR; TCRdb has only the in-frame clones, and not every one. V and J calls and clone size follow that table, whereas D and trimming were derived from the DNA. The data hold 200,000 to 250,000 clones, with 75% to 85% observed a single time.

The chain is built from TRBV5-8 and TRBJ2-1; tentatively, D is TRBD1 (5 bases). Sequenced material: peripheral blood. The receptor was derived from a woman in her 70s with COVID-19, enrolled during active disease. In nucleotides, the CDR3 is TGTGCCAGCAGCACCGGAGACAGAGACTACAATGAGCAGTTCTTC. Translating it yields CASSTGDRDYNEQFF.